The 10 T cell receptor beta chains in this list originate from one sample, sequenced in a study of cytomegalovirus exposure and HLA in healthy donors. 13 Jbeta primers and 60 Vbeta primers were used for the PCR. The table came from immunoSEQ multiplex PCR; TCRdb's copy has only in-frame clones and leaves some out. The table shows over 150,000 clones, with roughly 75% occurring only once. What was sequenced was PBMCs. The source of these receptors is a man aged 25-40 years in good health and CMV-seropositive.

This rearrangement joins TRBV5-4 to TRBJ1-3, with D tentatively TRBD1 (5 bases). In germline, CDR1 is SGHNT, CDR2 YYREEE (reference sequence). The CDR3 sequence is 15 residues long. V was shortened by 3 bases and J by 6 bases, with 16 bases between the two germline ends. CDR3 nucleotides: TGTGCCAGCAGCTCTTCCGGGACTTGGGAAAACACCATATATTTT. Its translation: CASSSSGTWENTIYF.

V usage is TRBV6-5 and J usage is TRBJ2-7; D gene ambiguous. V dropped 6 bases and J dropped 4 bases, with 7 bases sitting between them. Germline CDR1 is MNHEY and CDR2 is SVGAGI. This CDR3 spans 11 amino acids. The CDR3 DNA is TGTGCCAGCAGATCACTTTACGAGCAGTACTTC. Protein product: CASRSLYEQYF.

The chain recombines TRBV5-6 with TRBJ2-1, with 9 bases aligning to TRBD2. J gave up 9 bases and V 6 bases, and 16 bases lay outside the gene matches. CDR1 and CDR2 from the germline V gene are SGHDT and YYEEEE. This CDR3 region has 16 residues. The DNA for the CDR3 is TGTGCCAGCAACATCAGGGTTGGCGGGGGGGCGGGTGAGCAGTTCTTC. The encoded protein is CASNIRVGGGAGEQFF.

This CDR3 reads CASSKRIWKRGVNEQFF. The CDR3 DNA follows: TGTGCCAGCAGCAAACGGATTTGGAAGCGGGGGGTCAATGAGCAGTTCTTC. The gene calls are TRBV21-1 and TRBJ2-1; the table names TRBD2, a call not compared with the DNA. TRBV21-1 is flagged as a pseudogene. The CDR3 is 17 residues long.

This chain connects TRBV4-3 to TRBJ1-4; D is possibly TRBD1 (6 bases). Trimming removed 4 bases at V and 8 bases at J, with 17 bases between. Germline CDR1 reads LGHNA; CDR2 reads YSLEER. The CDR3 length is 15 residues. For the CDR3, the DNA is TGCGCCAGCAGCCTTACAGGGCGGAAGGAAGAAAAACTGTTTTTT. This translates into CASSLTGRKEEKLFF.

V is TRBV14 and J is TRBJ2-1; 7 bases align to TRBD2. Germline V gene data show CDR1 as SGHDN and CDR2 as FVKESK. V gave up 6 bases and J gave up 2 bases; unmatched junction bases: 7. CDR3 length: 15 residues. Here the CDR3 reads CASRPGEGTYNEQFF. The CDR3 DNA is TGTGCCAGCAGACCCGGGGAGGGGACCTACAATGAGCAGTTCTTC. The whole variable domain, filled in from reference TRBV14 and TRBJ2-1, reads EAGVTQFPSHSVIEKGQTVTLRCDPISGHDNLYWYRRVMGKEIKFLLHFVKESKQDESGMPNNRFLAERTGGTYSTLKVQPAELEDSGVYFCASRPGEGTYNEQFFGPGTRLTVL.

The chain couples TRBV2 to TRBJ2-6; D possibly corresponds to TRBD1 (6 bases). Trimming pared 2 bases from V and 2 bases from J, leaving 25 bases between. The CDR3 loop spans 21 amino acids. The germline V gene has CDR1 SNHLY and CDR2 FYNNEI. The CDR3 protein is CASSEIGQGIRKGTGANVLTF. In DNA form, the CDR3 reads TGTGCCAGCAGTGAAATTGGGCAGGGGATAAGGAAGGGCACTGGGGCCAACGTCCTGACTTTC.

The J gene is TRBJ2-3, the V gene TRBV29-1, with 7 bases lining up with TRBD1. J lost 5 bases, V lost 6 bases, and 5 bases had no gene match. The CDR3 is 12 residues long. Germline lookup yields CDR1 SQVTM and CDR2 ANQGSEA. The CDR3 region is CSVGQDRDTQYF. The CDR3 DNA follows: TGCAGCGTCGGACAGGACCGAGATACGCAGTATTTT.

This chain joins TRBV10-3 and TRBJ1-5; D possibly corresponds to TRBD1 (5 bases). Between the trimmed V and J ends, which lost 10 bases and 7 bases, there was a span of 17 bases. This CDR3 is 13 amino acids long. Germline loops: CDR1 ENHRY, CDR2 SYGVKD. CDR3 protein: CATQDRSNQPQHF. CDR3 bases: TGTGCCACCCAAGACAGATCCAACCAGCCCCAGCATTTT.

This CDR3 reads CASSGDSSREQYF. DNA of the CDR3: TGTGCCAGCAGCGGAGACTCGTCGAGGGAGCAGTACTTC. The V and J genes are TRBV6-1 and TRBJ2-5; TRBD2 is a possible D gene (5 bases). The CDR3 spans 13 residues. Trimming shortened V by 6 bases and J by 11 bases, and 19 bases separated the two germline ends. CDR1 MNHNS and CDR2 SASEGT come from the germline V gene.